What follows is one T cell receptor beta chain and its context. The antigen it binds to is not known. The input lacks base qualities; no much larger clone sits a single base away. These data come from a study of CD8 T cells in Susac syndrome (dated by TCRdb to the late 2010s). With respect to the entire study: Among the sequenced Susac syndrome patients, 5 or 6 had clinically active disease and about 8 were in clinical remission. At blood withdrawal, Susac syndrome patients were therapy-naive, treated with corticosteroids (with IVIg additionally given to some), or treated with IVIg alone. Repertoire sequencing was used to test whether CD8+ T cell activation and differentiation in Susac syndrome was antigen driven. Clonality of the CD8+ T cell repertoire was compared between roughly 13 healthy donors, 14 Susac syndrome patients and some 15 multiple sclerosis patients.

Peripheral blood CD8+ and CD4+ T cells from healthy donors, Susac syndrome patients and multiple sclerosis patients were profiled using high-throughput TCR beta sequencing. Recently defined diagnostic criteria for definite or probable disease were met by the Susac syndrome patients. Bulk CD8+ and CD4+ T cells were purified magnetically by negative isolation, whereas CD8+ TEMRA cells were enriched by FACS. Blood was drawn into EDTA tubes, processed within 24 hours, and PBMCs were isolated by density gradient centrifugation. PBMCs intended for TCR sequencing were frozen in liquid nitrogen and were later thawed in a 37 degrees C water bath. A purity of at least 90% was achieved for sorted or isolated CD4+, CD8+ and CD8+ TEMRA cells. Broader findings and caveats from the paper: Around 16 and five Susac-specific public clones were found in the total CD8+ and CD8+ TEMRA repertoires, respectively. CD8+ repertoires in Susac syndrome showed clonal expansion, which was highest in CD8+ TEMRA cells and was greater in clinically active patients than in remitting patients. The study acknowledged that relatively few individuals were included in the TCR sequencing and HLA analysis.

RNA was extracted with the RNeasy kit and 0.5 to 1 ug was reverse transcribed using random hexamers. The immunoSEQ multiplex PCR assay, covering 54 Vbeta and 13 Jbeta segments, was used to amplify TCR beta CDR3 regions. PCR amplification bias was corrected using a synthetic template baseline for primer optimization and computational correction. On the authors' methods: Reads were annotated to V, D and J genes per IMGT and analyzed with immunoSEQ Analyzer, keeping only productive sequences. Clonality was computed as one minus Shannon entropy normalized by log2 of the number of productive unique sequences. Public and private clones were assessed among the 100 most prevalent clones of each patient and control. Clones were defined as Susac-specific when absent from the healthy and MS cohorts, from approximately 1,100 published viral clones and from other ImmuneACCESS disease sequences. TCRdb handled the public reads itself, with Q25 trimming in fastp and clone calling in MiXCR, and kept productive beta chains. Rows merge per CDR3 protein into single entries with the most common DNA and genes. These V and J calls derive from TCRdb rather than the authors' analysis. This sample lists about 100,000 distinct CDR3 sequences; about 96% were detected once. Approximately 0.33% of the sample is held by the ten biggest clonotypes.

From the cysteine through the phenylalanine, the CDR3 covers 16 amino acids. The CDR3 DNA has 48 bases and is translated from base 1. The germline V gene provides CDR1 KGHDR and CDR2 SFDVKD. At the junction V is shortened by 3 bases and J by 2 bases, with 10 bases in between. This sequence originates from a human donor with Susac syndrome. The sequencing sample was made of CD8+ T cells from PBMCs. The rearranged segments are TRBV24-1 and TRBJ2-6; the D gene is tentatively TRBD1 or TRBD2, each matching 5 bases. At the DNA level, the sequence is TGTGCCACCAGTGATCCAGGGACCGCTGGGGCCAACGTCCTGACTTTC. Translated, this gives CATSDPGTAGANVLTF.